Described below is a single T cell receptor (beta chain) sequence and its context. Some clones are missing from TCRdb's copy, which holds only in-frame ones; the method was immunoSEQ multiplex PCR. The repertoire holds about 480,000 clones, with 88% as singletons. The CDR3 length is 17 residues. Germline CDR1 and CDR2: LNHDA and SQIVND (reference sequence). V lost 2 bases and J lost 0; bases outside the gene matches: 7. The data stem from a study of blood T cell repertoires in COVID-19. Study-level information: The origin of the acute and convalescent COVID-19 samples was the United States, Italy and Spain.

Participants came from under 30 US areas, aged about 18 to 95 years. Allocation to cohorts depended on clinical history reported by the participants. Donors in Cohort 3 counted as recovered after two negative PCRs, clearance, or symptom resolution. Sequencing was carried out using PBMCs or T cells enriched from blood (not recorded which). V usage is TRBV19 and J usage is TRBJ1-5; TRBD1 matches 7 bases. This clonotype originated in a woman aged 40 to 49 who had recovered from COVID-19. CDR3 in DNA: TGTGCCAGTAGTATAACTGGAGGGGGCTATAGCAATCAGCCCCAGCATTTT. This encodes CASSITGGGYSNQPQHF.